The 32 T cell receptor beta chains in this list originate from one sample, sequenced in a study of memory CD4+ T cells and cytomegalovirus serostatus. The sort gate was single viable CD3+CD4+CD8-CD45RO+ cells for memory CD4+ T cells. Assay used: immunoSEQ multiplex PCR; TCRdb lists only in-frame clones, some missing. Of 50,000 to 65,000 clones detected, about 80% appear once; the ten largest clones hold roughly 2.7%. The material sequenced was memory CD4+ T cells from blood. Every receptor here comes from an adult in good health and CMV-seropositive.

The gene calls are TRBV5-6 and TRBJ2-7, with 10 bases aligning to TRBD2. V was clipped by 5 bases and J by 3 bases; unmatched bases: 5. Germline CDR1 and CDR2: SGHDT and YYEEEE. This CDR3 spans 14 amino acids. CDR3 sequence reads: CASRPSGRSYEQYV. The CDR3 DNA follows: TGTGCCAGCAGACCTAGCGGGAGAAGCTACGAGCAGTACGTC.

V gene TRBV28 combines with J gene TRBJ1-5; D uncertain. V was cut by 6 bases and J by 2 bases, with 17 bases left in between. Germline V gives CDR1 MDHEN, CDR2 SYDVKM. The CDR3 is 16 residues long. The DNA for the CDR3 is TGTGCCAGCAGCCATTATCTTGACACCGGCAATCAGCCCCAGCATTTT. Protein sequence: CASSHYLDTGNQPQHF.

This clone has a single count. The rearrangement uses TRBV5-1 and TRBJ2-3; D possibly uses TRBD1 or TRBD2 (6 bases each). V lost 1 base, J lost 2 bases, and 11 bases lay in between. The CDR3 contains 15 residues. Germline CDR1 and CDR2: SGHRS and YFSETQ. CDR3 sequence: CASSLRGTITDTQYF. The CDR3 DNA reads TGCGCCAGCAGCTTGCGGGGGACAATCACAGATACGCAGTATTTT.

The V call is TRBV5-4, the J call TRBJ1-4; D gene uncertain. CDR3 length: 17 residues. Germline V gene lookup returns CDR1 SGHNT and CDR2 YYREEE (reference sequence). Trimming removed 4 bases at V and 2 bases at J, with 18 bases between. For the CDR3, the DNA is TGTGCCAGCAGCAGATCGACACGATTGGGCACTAATGAAAAACTGTTTTTT. Residues: CASSRSTRLGTNEKLFF.

This clone was seen a handful of times. This rearrangement joins TRBV5-6 to TRBJ1-1; D not resolved. The CDR3 is made up of 15 amino acids. Germline V gene data show CDR1 as SGHDT and CDR2 as YYEEEE. V was cut by 1 base and J by 5 bases, with 15 bases left in between. The CDR3 region has the DNA TGTGCCAGCAGCTTGCAGCTCACGAGGGAAACTGAAGCTTTCTTT. Its protein product is CASSLQLTRETEAFF.

This chain connects TRBV11-2 to TRBJ2-3; D gene ambiguous. The CDR3 is made up of 14 amino acids. CDR1 SGHAT and CDR2 FQNNGV come from the germline V gene. V was clipped by 5 bases and J by 5 bases, with 14 bases between them. CDR3 nucleotide sequence: TGTGCCAGCAGCCCCCCCCGACTGAGAGATACGCAGTATTTT. Its protein product is CASSPPRLRDTQYF.

The rearrangement uses TRBV7-9 and TRBJ1-4; D not resolved. The CDR3 is 15 amino acids. Germline values: CDR1 SEHNR, CDR2 FQNEAQ (reference sequence). The ends were cut back, 1 base at V and 7 bases at J, with 13 bases in the middle. The CDR3 DNA follows: TGTGCCAGCAGCTTAGAGTCGGCGGCTGGTGAAAAACTGTTTTTT. Translation gives CASSLESAAGEKLFF. Drawing the rest from reference TRBV7-9 and TRBJ1-4, the complete variable domain is DTGVSQNPRHKITKRGQNVTFRCDPISEHNRLYWYRQTLGQGPEFLTYFQNEAQLEKSRLLSDRFSAERPKGSFSTLEIQRTEQGDSAMYLCASSLESAAGEKLFFGSGTQLSVL.

This chain connects TRBV23-1 to TRBJ2-7; D is perhaps TRBD1 (6 bases). TRBV23-1 is an ORF, with its function uncertain. Trimming stripped 7 bases from V and 4 bases from J, with 11 bases between. CDR3 length: 12 amino acids. This CDR3 reads CASTQDRYEQYF. The CDR3 region has the DNA TGCGCCAGCACTCAGGACAGATACGAGCAGTACTTC.

This clone was observed a handful of times. The CDR3 sequence is CASSLDGSYEQYF. As DNA, the CDR3 is TGTGCCAGCAGCTTAGATGGCAGCTACGAGCAGTACTTC. The chain links TRBV7-2 to TRBJ2-7; D unresolved. Germline values: CDR1 SGHTA, CDR2 FQGNSA. The CDR3 is made up of 13 amino acids. The V gene lost 1 base and the J gene lost 3 bases, with 7 bases spanning the gap.

The CDR3 sequence: CASSLYGGNSNEKLFF. The CDR3, as DNA: TGCGCCAGCAGCTTGTATGGGGGGAACTCTAATGAAAAACTGTTTTTT. The chain uses TRBV5-1 and TRBJ1-4; D is perhaps TRBD1 (5 bases). Germline V gene lookup returns CDR1 SGHRS and CDR2 YFSETQ. The length of the CDR3 is 16 residues. The germline V and J ends were trimmed by 1 base and 3 bases, with 13 bases remaining between them. Full variable domain (missing parts from reference TRBV5-1 and TRBJ1-4): KAGVTQTPRYLIKTRGQQVTLSCSPISGHRSVSWYQQTPGQGLQFLFEYFSETQRNKGNFPGRFSGRQFSNSRSEMNVSTLELGDSALYLCASSLYGGNSNEKLFFGSGTQLSVL.

V gene TRBV2 combines with J gene TRBJ2-5; D remains ambiguous. Germline assignment: CDR1 SNHLY and CDR2 FYNNEI. The CDR3 is 12 residues long. The V end was cut by 5 bases, the J end by 2 bases, with 6 bases between. CDR3 sequence reads: CASSRTQETQYF. As DNA, the CDR3 is TGTGCCAGCAGTCGGACGCAAGAGACCCAGTACTTC.

The chain uses TRBV10-3 and TRBJ2-3; 8 bases agree with TRBD2. The CDR3 consists of 13 residues. J lost 3 bases, V lost 10 bases, and 6 bases had no gene match. Germline V gene sequence: CDR1 ENHRY, CDR2 SYGVKD. The CDR3 nucleotides are TGTGCCACCCAACTAGCGGCTACAGATACGCAGTATTTT. Amino acid sequence: CATQLAATDTQYF.

The chain recombines TRBV30 with TRBJ1-3; D may be TRBD1 (5 bases). V was cut by 0 bases and J by 0 bases, with 21 bases left in between. The CDR3 runs to 19 residues. Germline CDR1 GTSNPN, CDR2 SVGIG (reference sequence). CDR3 loop: CAWSVPKAGPSLSGNTIYF. The CDR3 nucleotides are TGTGCCTGGAGTGTACCCAAGGCGGGACCTTCTCTCTCTGGAAACACCATATATTTT.

The rearrangement links TRBV2 to TRBJ2-1, with a possible D match to TRBD2 (6 bases). This CDR3 contains 13 residues. Germline CDR1 reads SNHLY; CDR2 reads FYNNEI. Trimming shortened V by 2 bases and J by 9 bases, and 11 bases separated the two germline ends. The CDR3 sequence is CASSERRVPEQFF. The CDR3 bases are TGTGCCAGCAGTGAAAGGAGGGTTCCTGAGCAGTTCTTC.

This clone has more than one count but fewer than ten. The V gene is TRBV9, the J gene TRBJ2-2, with D possibly matching TRBD1 (6 bases). Trimming stripped 1 base from V and 3 bases from J, with 10 bases between. CDR1 SGDLS and CDR2 YYNGEE come from the germline V gene. The CDR3 is 15 amino acids. CDR3 sequence: CASSVQGRDTGELFF. Here the CDR3 DNA reads TGTGCCAGCAGCGTACAGGGGAGAGACACCGGGGAGCTGTTTTTT. Full variable domain (rest looked up from reference TRBV9 and TRBJ2-2): DSGVTQTPKHLITATGQRVTLRCSPRSGDLSVYWYQQSLDQGLQFLIQYYNGEERAKGNILERFSAQQFPDLHSELNLSSLELGDSALYFCASSVQGRDTGELFFGEGSRLTVL.

The rearrangement joins TRBV13 to TRBJ1-4; D possibly corresponds to TRBD1 (5 bases). V was clipped by 5 bases and J by 4 bases, with 8 bases between them. Germline CDR1 and CDR2: PRHDT and FYEKMQ (reference sequence). The CDR3 totals 13 residues. Here the CDR3 reads CASSRTGNEKLFF. The CDR3 DNA sequence: TGTGCCAGCAGCCGTACAGGTAATGAAAAACTGTTTTTT.

This clone was observed a few times. This sequence joins TRBV2 and TRBJ2-2; TRBD2 agrees at 7 bases. Unmatched junction bases numbered 7, after V lost 2 bases and J lost 4 bases. In germline, CDR1 is SNHLY, CDR2 FYNNEI. CDR3 length: 16 residues. The CDR3 DNA sequence: TGTGCCAGCAGTGAATTTGCGGGAGTAGGCACCGGGGAGCTGTTTTTT. Its translation is CASSEFAGVGTGELFF.

There are a few counts of this clone. The chain employs TRBV4-3 and TRBJ2-3; 10 positions match TRBD2. The CDR3 spans 17 residues. The V gene end was trimmed by 0 bases and the J gene end by 6 bases; junction bases not matched to a gene: 9. Per the germline V gene, CDR1 is LGHNA and CDR2 is YSLEER. The CDR3 nucleotides are TGCGCCAGCAGCCAAGACGGCCTAGCGGGAGTTACGGATACGCAGTATTTT. Translation gives CASSQDGLAGVTDTQYF.

The rearrangement links TRBV6-1 to TRBJ2-7, with 9 bases aligning to TRBD2. V lost 5 bases to trimming and J lost 2 bases; unmatched junction nucleotides: 7. CDR1 is MNHNS, CDR2 SASEGT, per germline. This CDR3 spans 15 amino acids. The CDR3 here is CASSPIAGATYEQYF. The CDR3, as DNA: TGTGCCAGCAGTCCCATAGCGGGGGCCACCTACGAGCAGTACTTC.

V and J are TRBV7-2 and TRBJ2-7, with D perhaps TRBD1 (6 bases). Germline loops: CDR1 SGHTA, CDR2 FQGNSA. Trimming pared 5 bases from V and 0 bases from J, leaving 14 bases between. The CDR3 contains 15 residues. The CDR3 sequence: CASSPGTLPSYEQYF. The CDR3 DNA sequence: TGTGCCAGCAGCCCCGGGACACTACCCTCCTACGAGCAGTACTTC.

The gene calls are TRBV7-2 and TRBJ2-5; 8 nucleotides agree with TRBD2. The CDR3 is 14 amino acids. CDR1 and CDR2 (germline): SGHTA, FQGNSA. V shed 3 bases and J 2 bases; nucleotides not matched to a gene: 2. The CDR3 DNA reads as TGTGCCAGCAGCTTTTCGGGAGGGCAAGAGACCCAGTACTTC. Amino acid sequence: CASSFSGGQETQYF.

The chain combines TRBV7-2 with TRBJ2-7; TRBD2 matches at 7 bases. V lost 2 bases and J lost 2; bases outside the gene matches: 9. This CDR3 spans 16 amino acids. From germline, CDR1 is SGHTA and CDR2 FQGNSA. CDR3: CASSLQGGAGAYEQYF. In DNA, the CDR3 is TGTGCCAGCAGCTTACAGGGTGGTGCGGGGGCCTACGAGCAGTACTTC.

V is TRBV9 and J is TRBJ1-1; 9 bases are shared with TRBD1. The CDR3 has 15 residues. V was clipped by 4 bases and J by 5 bases; unmatched bases: 9. CDR1 is SGDLS, CDR2 YYNGEE, per germline. CDR3 nucleotides: TGTGCCAGCAGCTTCAGAGACAGGGGGGATACTGAAGCTTTCTTT. Its translation: CASSFRDRGDTEAFF.

V usage is TRBV19 and J usage is TRBJ2-5, with D perhaps matching TRBD2 (7 bases). There are 15 residues in the CDR3. The V end lost 6 bases, the J end lost 4 bases, and 18 bases lay between the germline ends. Germline V gene sequence: CDR1 LNHDA, CDR2 SQIVND (reference sequence). The CDR3 region has the DNA TGTGCCAGTAGGCATACTTGGGGGGGCGCAGAGACCCAGTACTTC. This codes for CASRHTWGGAETQYF.

This clone was counted only a few times. This CDR3 is CSGVQVMNTEAFF. CDR3 nucleotides: TGCAGCGGAGTACAGGTAATGAACACTGAAGCTTTCTTT. The rearrangement links TRBV29-1 to TRBJ1-1, with D perhaps TRBD1 (5 bases). Trimming cost V 7 bases and J 0 bases, with 12 bases left between them. The germline gives CDR1 SQVTM, CDR2 ANQGSEA. The CDR3 runs 13 residues.

The gene calls are TRBV6-5 and TRBJ2-7; 10 positions match TRBD1. This CDR3 region has 14 residues. The J segment lost 7 bases and the V segment lost 10 bases, leaving 13 bases of the junction unmatched. The germline V gene encodes CDR1 MNHEY and CDR2 SVGAGI. CDR3 sequence: CATRIGTGVFEQYF. CDR3 bases: TGTGCCACCAGAATAGGGACAGGGGTTTTTGAGCAGTACTTC.

The chain links TRBV18 to TRBJ2-7, with 9 bases lining up with TRBD2. CDR1 and CDR2 (germline): KGHSH, LQKENI. J gave up 5 bases and V 3 bases, and 8 bases lay outside the gene matches. CDR3 size: 15 residues. CDR3 residues: CASSPVAGGVHEQYV. The CDR3, as DNA: TGTGCCAGCTCACCGGTGGCGGGAGGGGTCCACGAGCAGTACGTC.

The rearrangement uses TRBV21-1 and TRBJ1-4. TRBV21-1 is termed a pseudogene. The CDR3 is 15 residues long. CDR3 DNA sequence: TGTGCCAGCCGATTAAGGCAGGGAGTGAATGAAAAACTGTTTTTT. This gives the protein CASRLRQGVNEKLFF.

The rearrangement uses TRBV5-1 and TRBJ2-1, with D possibly being TRBD2 (6 bases). The CDR3 runs 16 residues. The germline V and J ends were trimmed by 4 bases and 0 bases, with 14 bases remaining between them. CDR1 is SGHRS, CDR2 YFSETQ, per germline. CDR3 amino acids: CASSDASVGSYNEQFF. CDR3 DNA: TGCGCCAGCAGCGACGCTAGCGTCGGCTCCTACAATGAGCAGTTCTTC.

V and J are TRBV2 and TRBJ1-2; D unclear. Trimming stripped 6 bases from V and 0 bases from J, with 8 bases between. This CDR3 spans 13 amino acids. Germline V CDR1 and CDR2: SNHLY, FYNNEI. The CDR3 DNA follows: TGTGCCAGCAGATCACAGACTAACTATGGCTACACCTTC. Protein sequence: CASRSQTNYGYTF.

The chain combines TRBV4-3 with TRBJ2-5, with a weak D call TRBD1 (6 bases). Germline V CDR1 and CDR2: LGHNA, YSLEER. V was cut by 5 bases and J by 6 bases, with 16 bases left in between. The CDR3 extends over 14 amino acids. The CDR3 bases are TGCGCCAGCAGCGAAGGGTCTACAGGGCAGACCCAGTACTTC. It is translated as CASSEGSTGQTQYF.

Only a few counts were recorded for this clone. This chain connects TRBV30 to TRBJ1-1; a weak D match, TRBD1 (5 bases). This CDR3 is built from 13 residues. V was clipped by 0 bases and J by 2 bases, with 7 bases between them. Germline values: CDR1 GTSNPN, CDR2 SVGIG (reference sequence). CDR3 in DNA: TGTGCCTGGAGTGTGGGGGTCAACACTGAAGCTTTCTTT. Protein: CAWSVGVNTEAFF.